The next 27 T cell receptor beta chains were all read from a single sample in a study of cytomegalovirus exposure and HLA in healthy donors. PCR was performed using 60 Vbeta and 13 Jbeta primers. Sequencing was performed with immunoSEQ multiplex PCR; in TCRdb, only in-frame clones are kept and a portion is missing. The repertoire has 150,000 to 200,000 clones, about 78% of them found once; the top ten carry 1.1% to 1.5%. The specimen sequenced was PBMCs. These TCRs come from a male donor in good health and CMV-seronegative.

This clone was counted between two and nine times. The chain recombines TRBV6-5 with TRBJ2-3; 7 nucleotides match TRBD1. The CDR3 contains 14 residues. From germline, CDR1 is MNHEY and CDR2 SVGAGI. Losses at the gene ends were 2 bases for V and 5 bases for J; bases not matched to a gene: 4. The CDR3 reads CASSYPGGKDTQYF. As DNA, the CDR3 is TGTGCCAGCAGTTACCCAGGGGGAAAAGATACGCAGTATTTT.

J is TRBJ2-5 and V is TRBV7-3, with TRBD2 identical over 9 bases. Germline-derived CDR1 and CDR2 are SGHTA and FQGTGA. The CDR3 is made up of 17 amino acids. V lost 5 bases and J lost 1; bases outside the gene matches: 11. The CDR3 here is CASSPGLRRGGQETQYF. The CDR3 nucleotides read TGTGCCAGCAGCCCAGGTCTCCGGCGGGGGGGCCAAGAGACCCAGTACTTC.

This chain joins TRBV7-2 and TRBJ1-1; TRBD1 might be the D (6 bases). CDR1 is SGHTA and CDR2 is FQGNSA in the germline V gene. The CDR3 runs to 14 residues. Deletions cut 5 bases from V and 4 bases from J, with 14 bases between. CDR3: CASSLTKQGTEAFF. Here the CDR3 DNA reads TGTGCCAGCAGCCTTACCAAACAGGGCACTGAAGCTTTCTTT.

This chain uses TRBV5-1 with TRBJ1-3, with D unresolved. Trimming took 0 bases from V and 0 from J, leaving 10 bases between them. The CDR3 extends over 16 amino acids. CDR1 and CDR2 from the germline V gene are SGHRS and YFSETQ. CDR3 nucleotide sequence: TGCGCCAGCAGCTTGGGGCCGACAAGCTCTGGAAACACCATATATTTT. As protein: CASSLGPTSSGNTIYF.

The genes are TRBV4-1 and TRBJ2-1, with D possibly TRBD2 on 6 matching bases. V was pared by 6 bases and J by 4 bases, with 10 bases between. The V gene's germline CDR1 is MGHRA and CDR2 YSYEKL. The CDR3 has 13 amino acids. The CDR3 loop reads CASSPGSYNEQFF. The DNA for the CDR3 is TGCGCCAGCAGTCCCGGGAGTTACAATGAGCAGTTCTTC.

The chain links TRBV7-9 to TRBJ2-3; D is uncertain. This CDR3 has 14 amino acids. Trimming removed 3 bases at V and 4 bases at J, with 11 bases between. Per germline, CDR1 SEHNR and CDR2 FQNEAQ (reference sequence). The CDR3 DNA is TGTGCCAGCAGCTTCTTTGGGCTGGCAGATACGCAGTATTTT. It translates to CASSFFGLADTQYF.

J is TRBJ1-1 and V is TRBV19; D is unclear. Deletions cut 0 bases from V and 0 bases from J, with 5 bases between. Germline lookup yields CDR1 LNHDA and CDR2 SQIVND (reference sequence). This CDR3 is 14 amino acids long. CDR3 region: CASSIEQVNTEAFF. CDR3 DNA: TGTGCCAGTAGTATAGAGCAGGTGAACACTGAAGCTTTCTTT.

The chain is built from TRBV6-4 and TRBJ1-1; the D gene is possibly TRBD1 (6 bases). CDR1 is MRHNA, CDR2 SNTAGT, per germline. Trimming left V 3 bases short and J 4 bases short, with 12 bases between. This CDR3 comprises 14 residues. CDR3 residues: CASSDSNRATEAFF. In DNA form, the CDR3 reads TGTGCCAGCAGTGATAGCAACAGGGCCACTGAAGCTTTCTTT.

This chain connects TRBV5-1 to TRBJ2-1, with 9 bases that match TRBD1. This CDR3 has 17 amino acids. Germline lookup yields CDR1 SGHRS and CDR2 YFSETQ. The J segment lost 7 bases and the V segment lost 1 base, leaving 12 bases of the junction unmatched. The CDR3 DNA reads TGCGCCAGCAGCTTGCACCGGGTACAGGGGGCGTTGAATGAGCAGTTCTTC. It is translated as CASSLHRVQGALNEQFF.

The J gene is TRBJ1-2, the V gene TRBV4-3, with 9 bases matching TRBD1. V gave up 1 base and J gave up 5 bases; unmatched junction bases: 11. This CDR3 has 17 amino acids. CDR1 is LGHNA, CDR2 YSLEER, per germline. CDR3 bases: TGCGCCAGCAGCCAAGTTGGGAGGGGGACAGGGAGGTATGGCTACACCTTC. Its translation is CASSQVGRGTGRYGYTF.

The chain couples TRBV6-6 to TRBJ1-1; D unclear. Per germline, CDR1 MNHNY and CDR2 SVGAGI (reference sequence). The CDR3 runs 14 residues. V shed 2 bases and J shed 2 bases, with 9 bases lying between them. The CDR3 DNA is TGTGCCAGCAGTTACCGGGAGGAAAACACTGAAGCTTTCTTT. Translating gives CASSYREENTEAFF.

This clone occurred a few times. For the CDR3, the DNA is TGCACCGGGACAGAACAGATTGAAGCTTTCTTT. Its protein is CTGTEQIEAFF. The rearrangement joins TRBV20-1 to TRBJ1-1, with 7 bases fitting TRBD1. The CDR3 runs to 11 residues. The germline V gene encodes CDR1 DFQATT and CDR2 SNEGSKA (reference sequence).

The chain joins TRBV18 to TRBJ1-1; TRBD1 agrees at 8 bases. The CDR3 sequence is 13 residues long. The V segment lost 5 bases and the J segment 3 bases; nucleotides outside the gene matches: 2. Germline values: CDR1 KGHSH, CDR2 LQKENI. The CDR3 sequence is CASSTGQDTEAFF. CDR3 nucleotide sequence: TGTGCCAGCTCAACGGGACAGGACACTGAAGCTTTCTTT.

CDR3 DNA sequence: TGTGCCAGCAGCCTAGGTAGCGGGGCACAAGAGACCCAGTACTTC. Protein product: CASSLGSGAQETQYF. V gene TRBV11-2 combines with J gene TRBJ2-5, with TRBD2 matching over 8 bases. This CDR3 has 15 residues. Germline V gives CDR1 SGHAT, CDR2 FQNNGV. The V gene end was trimmed by 5 bases and the J gene end by 2 bases; junction bases not matched to a gene: 7.

This chain connects TRBV27 to TRBJ2-3; 8 positions agree with TRBD2. Looked up from germline, CDR1 is MNHEY and CDR2 is SMNVEV (reference sequence). V trimming: 6 bases; J trimming: 0 bases; junction bases outside the gene matches: 11. The CDR3 covers 17 residues. The CDR3 DNA reads TGTGCCAGCAGCCCGGGGGGCGGGGGGATAAGCACAGATACGCAGTATTTT. It is translated as CASSPGGGGISTDTQYF.

This clone came up a few times. J is TRBJ2-7 and V is TRBV7-2, with 7 bases lining up with TRBD1. V shed 5 bases and J 2 bases; nucleotides not matched to a gene: 6. There are 14 residues in the CDR3. Germline CDR1 and CDR2: SGHTA and FQGNSA. The CDR3 region has the DNA TGTGCCAGCAGCCCTAGACAGGGCCCCTACGAGCAGTACTTC. As protein: CASSPRQGPYEQYF.

This rearrangement joins TRBV10-3 to TRBJ2-7, with 9 bases fitting TRBD2. The CDR3 totals 14 residues. With 3 bases clipped from V and 2 bases from J, the junction kept 2 bases outside the gene matches. Germline CDR1 is ENHRY and CDR2 is SYGVKD. CDR3 nucleotides: TGTGCCATCAGTGAAGCGGGAGGAGCCTACGAGCAGTACTTC. Translated, it gives CAISEAGGAYEQYF.

For this clone: Sequence at one end of the junction differs from germline and may be a read error. The chain joins TRBV6-5 to TRBJ1-1; D is uncertain. The CDR3 runs to 13 residues. The germline V gene has CDR1 MNHEY and CDR2 SVGAGI. The CDR3 DNA reads TGTGTCAGCAGTTTATCCGTGAACACTGAAGCTTTCTTT. Translation gives CVSSLSVNTEAFF.

This clone was recorded a few times. The rearrangement uses TRBV6-5 and TRBJ1-1; D may be TRBD1 (5 bases). Germline V CDR1 and CDR2: MNHEY, SVGAGI. The V end lost 5 bases, the J end lost 5 bases, and 15 bases lay between the germline ends. The CDR3 covers 14 residues. CDR3 in DNA: TGTGCCAGCAGTGGCGGGACTAGGGTGACTGAAGCTTTCTTT. Translating gives CASSGGTRVTEAFF.

The gene calls are TRBV6-5 and TRBJ1-4, with D possibly matching TRBD1 (5 bases). The CDR3 contains 16 residues. Germline assignment: CDR1 MNHEY and CDR2 SVGAGI. Trimming cost V 0 bases and J 1 base, with 9 bases left between them. As DNA, the CDR3 is TGTGCCAGCAGTTACTCGTATCAGGGAACTAATGAAAAACTGTTTTTT. This translates into CASSYSYQGTNEKLFF.

CDR3 protein: CASSQDWRGGSDTQYF. The CDR3 DNA is TGCGCCAGCAGCCAAGATTGGCGGGGGGGGTCAGATACGCAGTATTTT. The rearrangement uses TRBV4-1 and TRBJ2-3, with 9 positions matching TRBD2. Germline CDR1 MGHRA, CDR2 YSYEKL. CDR3 size: 16 residues. V lost 0 bases and J lost 4; bases outside the gene matches: 5.

This CDR3 reads CASSLELAGVSTDTQYF. The CDR3, as DNA: TGTGCCAGCAGCTTGGAGCTAGCGGGAGTGAGCACAGATACGCAGTATTTT. This chain links TRBV5-6 with TRBJ2-3, with 10 bases that match TRBD2. CDR1 and CDR2 (germline): SGHDT, YYEEEE. V shed 0 bases and J 0 bases; nucleotides not matched to a gene: 4. The CDR3 contains 17 residues.

There are a few counts of this clone. The chain links TRBV28 to TRBJ1-6; D gene uncertain. Per germline, CDR1 MDHEN and CDR2 SYDVKM. CDR3 length: 14 residues. Trimming pared 5 bases from V and 8 bases from J, leaving 13 bases between. The CDR3 loop reads CASSDVPRDSPLHF. The CDR3 nucleotides read TGTGCCAGCAGTGACGTCCCTAGAGATTCACCCCTCCACTTT. Full variable domain (remainder filled in from reference TRBV28 and TRBJ1-6): DVKVTQSSRYLVKRTGEKVFLECVQDMDHENMFWYRQDPGLGLRLIYFSYDVKMKEKGDIPEGYSVSREKKERFSLILESASTNQTSMYLCASSDVPRDSPLHFGNGTRLTVT.

The chain is built from TRBV9 and TRBJ2-1; 9 bases line up with TRBD1. Germline lookup yields CDR1 SGDLS and CDR2 YYNGEE. J gave up 4 bases and V 0 bases, and 2 bases lay outside the gene matches. The CDR3 extends over 15 amino acids. CDR3 DNA sequence: TGTGCCAGCAGCGTAGACGGACAGGGGTACAATGAGCAGTTCTTC. Translated, it gives CASSVDGQGYNEQFF.

The chain employs TRBV6-6 and TRBJ2-7; perhaps TRBD2 as D (6 bases). The CDR3 consists of 12 residues. The V end was cut by 4 bases, the J end by 3 bases, with 7 bases between. CDR1 is MNHNY and CDR2 is SVGAGI in the germline V gene (reference sequence). CDR3 residues: CASSSGVYEQYF. Written as DNA, the CDR3 is TGTGCCAGCAGTTCGGGGGTCTACGAGCAGTACTTC.

The sample holds one count of this clone. V is TRBV28 and J is TRBJ1-1; TRBD1 might be the D (6 bases). CDR1 is MDHEN, CDR2 SYDVKM, per germline. This CDR3 is built from 14 residues. Trimming stripped 4 bases from V and 3 bases from J, with 12 bases between. The CDR3 bases are TGTGCCAGCAGTTCCTTCGGGACATACACTGAAGCTTTCTTT. Translated, it gives CASSSFGTYTEAFF.

The chain has TRBV29-1 and TRBJ2-7, with TRBD2 matching over 7 bases. CDR3 length equals 16 residues. Germline CDR1 reads SQVTM; CDR2 reads ANQGSEA. J lost 0 bases, V lost 0 bases, and 8 bases had no gene match. In DNA, the CDR3 is TGCAGCGTTGAAGAATCTCCTAGCGGAAGCTCCTACGAGCAGTACTTC. Translation: CSVEESPSGSSYEQYF.